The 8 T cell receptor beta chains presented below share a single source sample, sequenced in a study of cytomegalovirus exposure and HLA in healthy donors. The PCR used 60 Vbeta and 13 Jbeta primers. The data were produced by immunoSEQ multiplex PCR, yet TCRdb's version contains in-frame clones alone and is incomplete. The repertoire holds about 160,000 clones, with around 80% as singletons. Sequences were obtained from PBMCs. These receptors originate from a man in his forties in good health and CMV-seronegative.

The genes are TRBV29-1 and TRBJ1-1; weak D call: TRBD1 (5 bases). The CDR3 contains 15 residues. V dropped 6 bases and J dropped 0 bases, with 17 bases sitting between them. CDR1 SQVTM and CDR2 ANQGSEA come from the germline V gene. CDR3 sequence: CSVSSGWAMNTEAFF. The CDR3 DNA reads TGCAGCGTCTCGTCAGGGTGGGCAATGAACACTGAAGCTTTCTTT.

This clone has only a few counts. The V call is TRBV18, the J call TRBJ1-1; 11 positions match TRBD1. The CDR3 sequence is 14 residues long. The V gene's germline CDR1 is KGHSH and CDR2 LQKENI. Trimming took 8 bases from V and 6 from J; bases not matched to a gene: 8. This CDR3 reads CASRDRGVGAEAFF. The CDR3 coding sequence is TGTGCCAGCCGGGACAGGGGGGTTGGCGCTGAAGCTTTCTTT.

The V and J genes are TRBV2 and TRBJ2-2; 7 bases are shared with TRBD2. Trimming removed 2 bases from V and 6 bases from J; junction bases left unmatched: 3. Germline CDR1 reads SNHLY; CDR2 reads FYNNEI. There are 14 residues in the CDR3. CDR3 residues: CASSERREPGELFF. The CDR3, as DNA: TGTGCCAGCAGTGAACGGCGGGAGCCCGGGGAGCTGTTTTTT.

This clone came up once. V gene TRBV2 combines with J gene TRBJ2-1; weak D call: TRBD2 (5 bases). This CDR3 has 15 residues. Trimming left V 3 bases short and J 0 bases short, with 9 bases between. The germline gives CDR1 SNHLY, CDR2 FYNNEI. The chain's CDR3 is CASSEPGISYNEQFF. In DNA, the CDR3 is TGTGCCAGCAGTGAGCCGGGGATCTCCTACAATGAGCAGTTCTTC.

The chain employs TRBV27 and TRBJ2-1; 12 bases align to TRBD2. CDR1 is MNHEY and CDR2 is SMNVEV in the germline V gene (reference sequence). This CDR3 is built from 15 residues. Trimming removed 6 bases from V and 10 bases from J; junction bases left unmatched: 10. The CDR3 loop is CASSYLAGGPREQFF. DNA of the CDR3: TGTGCCAGCAGCTACCTAGCGGGAGGGCCCCGCGAGCAGTTCTTC.

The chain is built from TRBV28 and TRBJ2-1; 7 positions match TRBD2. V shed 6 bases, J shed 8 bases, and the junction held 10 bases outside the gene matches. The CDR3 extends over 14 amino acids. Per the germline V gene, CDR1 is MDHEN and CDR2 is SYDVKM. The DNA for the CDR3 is TGTGCCAGCAGCATGGGTACGGGGGGAGATGAGCAGTTCTTC. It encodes CASSMGTGGDEQFF.

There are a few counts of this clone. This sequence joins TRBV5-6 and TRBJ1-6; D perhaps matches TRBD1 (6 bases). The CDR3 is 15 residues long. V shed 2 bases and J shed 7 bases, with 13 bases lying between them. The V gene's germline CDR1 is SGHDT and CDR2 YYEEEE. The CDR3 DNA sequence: TGTGCCAGCAGCTTAGGGCAGGGGTACAATTCACCCCTCCACTTT. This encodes CASSLGQGYNSPLHF.

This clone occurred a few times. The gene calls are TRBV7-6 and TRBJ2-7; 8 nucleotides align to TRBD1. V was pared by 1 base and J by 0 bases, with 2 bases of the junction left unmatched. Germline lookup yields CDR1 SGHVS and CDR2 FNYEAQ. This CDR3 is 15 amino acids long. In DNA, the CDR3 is TGTGCCAGCAGCTTAGGGGGACAGGACTCCTACGAGCAGTACGTC. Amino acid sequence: CASSLGGQDSYEQYV.